This TCR beta chain was captured by sequencing in a study of metastatic and nonmetastatic thyroid tumors. Background on the study: Repertoires were compared across blood and tumor or nodule tissue from malignant and benign thyroid patients.

In the authors' workflow: In papillary thyroid cancer, a distant-metastasis classifier was built using CDR3 differences across clinicopathological groups. TCRdb reanalyzed the PCR reads via MiXCR. TCRdb assigned the V and J calls; the authors' analysis was not used. Of roughly 34,000 clones in the sample, around 16% were seen once. Nobody among the patients had been given any treatment before thyroid surgery. Of note for this clone: A clone one base away is much larger, so this may be a read error. Other DNA sequences in this specimen translate into the identical CDR3.

Input material: blood. The TCR was taken from a male donor with papillary thyroid cancer or a benign thyroid nodule (not recorded which). Some clones in this sample may be carry-over from other donors' samples.

The CDR3: CASSKSLDVGYGYTF. The CDR3 DNA sequence: TGTGCCAGCAGCAAATCCTTGGACGTTGGATACGGATACACCTTC. V usage is TRBV28 and J usage is TRBJ1-2; D unresolved. CDR1 is MDHEN and CDR2 is SYDVKM in the germline V gene. The CDR3 spans 15 residues. Trimming shortened V by 6 bases and J by 11 bases, and 25 bases separated the two germline ends.